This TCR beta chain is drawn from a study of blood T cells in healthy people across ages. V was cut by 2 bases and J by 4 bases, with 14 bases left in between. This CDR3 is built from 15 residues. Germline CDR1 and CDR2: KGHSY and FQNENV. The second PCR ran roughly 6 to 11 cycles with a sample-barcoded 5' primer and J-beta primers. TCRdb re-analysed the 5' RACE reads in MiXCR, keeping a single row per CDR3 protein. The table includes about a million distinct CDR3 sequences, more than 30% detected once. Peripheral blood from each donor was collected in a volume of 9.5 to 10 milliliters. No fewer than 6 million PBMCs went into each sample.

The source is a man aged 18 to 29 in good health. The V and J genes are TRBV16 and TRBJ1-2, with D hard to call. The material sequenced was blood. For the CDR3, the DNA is TGTGCCAGCAGCCAAGGGCGTGCAGACGGCTATGGCTACACCTTC. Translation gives CASSQGRADGYGYTF.